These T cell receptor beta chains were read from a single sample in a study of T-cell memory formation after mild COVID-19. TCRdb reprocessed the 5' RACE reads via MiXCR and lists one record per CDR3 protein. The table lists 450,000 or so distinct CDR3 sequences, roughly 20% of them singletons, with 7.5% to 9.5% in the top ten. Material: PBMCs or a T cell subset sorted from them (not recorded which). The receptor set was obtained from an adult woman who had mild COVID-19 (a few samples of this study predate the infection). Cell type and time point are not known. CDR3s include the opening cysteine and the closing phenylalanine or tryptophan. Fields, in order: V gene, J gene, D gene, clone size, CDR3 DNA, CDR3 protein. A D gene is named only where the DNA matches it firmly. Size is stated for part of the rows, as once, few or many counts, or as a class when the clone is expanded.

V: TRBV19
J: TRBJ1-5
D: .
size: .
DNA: TGTGCCGGAGGGGCTGGCAATCAGCCCCAGCATTTT
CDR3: CAGGAGNQPQHF

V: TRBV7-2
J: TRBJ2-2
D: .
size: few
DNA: TGTGCCAGCAGCTTAGCGGCAGTTTTCAGCGGGGAGCTGTTTTTT
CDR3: CASSLAAVFSGELFF

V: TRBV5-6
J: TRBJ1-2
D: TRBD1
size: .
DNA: TGTGCCAGCAGCTTAGGGACAGGCCAGGGCTATGGCTACACCTTC
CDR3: CASSLGTGQGYGYTF

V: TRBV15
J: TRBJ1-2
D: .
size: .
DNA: TGTGCCACCAGCAGAGATTCACGGGGAGGATATGGCTACACCTTC
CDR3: CATSRDSRGGYGYTF

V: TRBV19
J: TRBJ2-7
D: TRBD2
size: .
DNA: TGTGCCAGTAGTATAACCGGGAGGCCACCCTCCTACGAGCAGTACTTC
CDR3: CASSITGRPPSYEQYF

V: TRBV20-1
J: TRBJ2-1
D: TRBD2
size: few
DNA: TGCAGTGCTACCAAGCCGGGACTAGCGTTATACAATGAGCAGTTCTTC
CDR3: CSATKPGLALYNEQFF

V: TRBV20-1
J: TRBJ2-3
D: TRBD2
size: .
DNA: TGCAGTGCTAGAGCCGTGCTAGCGGGAGGGGCAGATACGCAGTATTTT
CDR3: CSARAVLAGGADTQYF

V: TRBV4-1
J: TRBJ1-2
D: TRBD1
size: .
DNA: TGCGCCAGCAGCCGAGGGACAGGGACCGGCTACACCTTC
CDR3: CASSRGTGTGYTF

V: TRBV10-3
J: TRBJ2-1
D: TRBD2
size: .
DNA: TGTGCCATCAGTGAGCCGGGACTAGCGGACCCAAGGAATGAGCAGTTCTTC
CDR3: CAISEPGLADPRNEQFF

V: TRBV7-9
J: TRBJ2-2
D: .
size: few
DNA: TGTGCCAGCAGCTTAGAGAACGGGGAGCTGTTTTTT
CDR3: CASSLENGELFF

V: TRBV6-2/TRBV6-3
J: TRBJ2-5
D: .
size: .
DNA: TGTGCCAGCAGTGGTTCGCCTCGACTAGGATCGGAGACCCAGTACTTC
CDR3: CASSGSPRLGSETQYF

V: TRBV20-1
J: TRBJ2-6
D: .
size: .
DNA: TGCAGTGCTCCACTCGGGACGGTTGTCTCTGGGGCCAACGTCCTGACTTTC
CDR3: CSAPLGTVVSGANVLTF

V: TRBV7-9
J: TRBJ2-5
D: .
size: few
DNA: TGTGCCAGCAGCCCCGTTGCGGAGACCCAGTACTTC
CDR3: CASSPVAETQYF

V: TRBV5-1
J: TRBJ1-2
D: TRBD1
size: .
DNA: TGCGCCAGCAGCTTGGGGGACAGGGGGCTTGTCTATGGCTACACCTTC
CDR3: CASSLGDRGLVYGYTF

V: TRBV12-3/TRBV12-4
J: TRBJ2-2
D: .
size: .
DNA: TGTGCCAGCAGTTCCCCGTTTGGGGGGCTGTCGGACACCGGGGAGCTGTTTTTT
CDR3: CASSSPFGGLSDTGELFF

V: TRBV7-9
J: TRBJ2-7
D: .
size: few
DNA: TGTGCCAGCAGCCTCCGAGGGCCTCCCATCTCCTACGAGCAGTACTTC
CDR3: CASSLRGPPISYEQYF

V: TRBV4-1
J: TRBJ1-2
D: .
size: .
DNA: TGCGCCAGCAGCCAAGATCTCGGGGAGGGCTACACCTTC
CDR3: CASSQDLGEGYTF

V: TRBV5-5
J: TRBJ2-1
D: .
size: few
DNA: TGTGCCAGCAGCCCGGGGTTCGGACAGACTTACAATGAGCAGTTCTTC
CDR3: CASSPGFGQTYNEQFF

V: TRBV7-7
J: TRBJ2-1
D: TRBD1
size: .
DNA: TGTGCCAGCAGCCAGGACAGGGACAATGAGCAGTTCTTC
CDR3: CASSQDRDNEQFF

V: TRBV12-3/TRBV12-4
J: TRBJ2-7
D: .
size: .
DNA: TGTGCCAGCAGTCGAGCGGGACAAACCTACGAGCAGTACTTC
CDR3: CASSRAGQTYEQYF

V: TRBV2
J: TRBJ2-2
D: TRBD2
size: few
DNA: TGTGCCAGCCGGAGACTAGCCGCAGGGACCGGGGAGCTGTTTTTT
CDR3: CASRRLAAGTGELFF

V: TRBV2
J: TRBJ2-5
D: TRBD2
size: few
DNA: TGTGCCAGCGAGGGACTAGCGGGAGAGTTAGAGACCCAGTACTTC
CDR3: CASEGLAGELETQYF

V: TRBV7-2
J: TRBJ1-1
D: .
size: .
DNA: TGTGCCAGCAGCTTAGTACTCGGCGTTGAAGCTTTCTTT
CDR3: CASSLVLGVEAFF

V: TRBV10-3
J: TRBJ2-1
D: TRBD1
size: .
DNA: TGTGCCATCAGAGGGACAGGGTCGGACTACAATGAGCAGTTCTTC
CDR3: CAIRGTGSDYNEQFF

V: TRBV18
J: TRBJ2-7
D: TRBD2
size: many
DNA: TGTGCCAGCTCACCAGGGAGGGGCTTTTCCTACGAGCAGTACTTC
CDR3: CASSPGRGFSYEQYF

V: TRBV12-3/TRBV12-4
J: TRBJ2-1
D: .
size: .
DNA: TGTGCCAGCAGTTTGACGGGAAAGCAGTTCTTC
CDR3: CASSLTGKQFF

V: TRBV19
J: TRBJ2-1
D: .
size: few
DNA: TGTGCCAGTGGCAGTCGGTGGCGGCAGTTCTTC
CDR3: CASGSRWRQFF

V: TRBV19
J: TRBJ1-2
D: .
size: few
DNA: TGTGCCACCGATCTAGGGGGATTCGAGGGCTACACCTTC
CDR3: CATDLGGFEGYTF

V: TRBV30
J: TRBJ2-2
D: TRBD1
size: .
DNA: TGTGCCTGTCAGAGGGGACAGGGGAATTCCGGGGAGCTGTTTTTT
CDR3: CACQRGQGNSGELFF